This T cell receptor (beta chain) was recorded in a study of blood T cell repertoires in COVID-19. The wider study: Material from acute and convalescent COVID-19 was sourced from the United States, Italy and Spain.

Some clones are missing from TCRdb's copy, which holds only in-frame ones; the method was immunoSEQ multiplex PCR. The repertoire holds under 350,000 clones, with around 86% as singletons. The CDR3 totals 16 residues. The J segment lost 3 bases and the V segment lost 2 bases, leaving 6 bases of the junction unmatched. Germline CDR1 SEHNR, CDR2 FQNEAQ (reference sequence). In terms of age and location, participants ranged from about 18 to 89 years and lived in under 30 US areas. Participants' own reports of clinical history determined their cohort assignment. What was sequenced was PBMCs or T cells enriched from blood (not recorded which). The V gene is TRBV7-9, the J gene TRBJ2-3, with TRBD1 matching over 9 bases. This receptor was identified in a woman between 40 and 55 years old with acute COVID-19. DNA for the CDR3: TGTGCCAGCAGCTTACGACCCGGGACAGGGACAGATACGCAGTATTTT. Translation gives CASSLRPGTGTDTQYF.